The source of this TCR beta chain is a study of blood T cell repertoires in COVID-19. Study details: T cells, B-cell-depleted T cells, or PBMCs supplied cDNA or gDNA.

This CDR3 spans 16 amino acids. Germline assignment: CDR1 LGHDT and CDR2 YNNKEL (reference sequence). Trimming shortened V by 6 bases and J by 4 bases, and 19 bases separated the two germline ends. Libraries were prepared by immunoSEQ multiplex PCR; TCRdb keeps only in-frame clonotypes and omits some of them. Of 160,000 or so clones listed, approximately 81% were seen once; the top ten hold approximately 0.99%. The TCR comes from a man between 40 and 49 years old with acute or convalescent COVID-19. This rearrangement joins TRBV3-1 (or the pseudogene TRBV3-2) to TRBJ2-1, with TRBD2 as a possible D gene (6 bases). Specimen: peripheral blood. This CDR3 is CASRQRSSGGYNEQFF. The CDR3 DNA reads TGTGCCAGCAGACAAAGAAGCAGTGGGGGGTACAATGAGCAGTTCTTC.